This is a list of T cell receptor beta chains from one sample in a study of blood T cell repertoires in COVID-19. Using immunoSEQ multiplex PCR, the repertoire was profiled, and TCRdb retains in-frame clones only, with some absent. The sample lists some 250,000 clones; around 90% were seen once. Sequenced material: peripheral blood. The receptors were sampled from a woman in her 30s with acute or convalescent COVID-19. The CDR3 runs from the conserved cysteine through the conserved F or W. The order of the fields is J gene, D gene, V gene, clone size, CDR3 protein, CDR3 DNA. A D gene is named only where the DNA matches it firmly. Part of the rows lack a size; the others show once, few, many or a class for expanded clones.

TRBJ1-1,.,TRBV25-1,.,CASSEFRGRGTEAFF,TGTGCCAGCAGTGAATTCAGGGGACGAGGCACTGAAGCTTTCTTT
TRBJ1-5,TRBD1,TRBV19,.,CASSMQGGNQPQHF,TGTGCCAGTAGTATGCAGGGGGGCAATCAGCCCCAGCATTTT
TRBJ2-3,TRBD2,TRBV5-4,.,CASSPTSGTTDTQYF,TGTGCCAGCAGCCCGACTAGCGGGACCACAGATACGCAGTATTTT
TRBJ1-2,.,TRBV6-2/TRBV6-3,.,CASSYRAGANYGYTF,TGTGCCAGCAGTTACAGGGCAGGGGCTAACTATGGCTACACCTTC
TRBJ2-7,.,TRBV27,.,CASGRGPPGEQYF,TGTGCCAGCGGCCGAGGGCCTCCGGGGGAGCAGTACTTC
TRBJ1-1,.,TRBV18,.,CASSPDGQNTEAFF,TGTGCCAGCTCACCTGACGGACAGAACACTGAAGCTTTCTTT
TRBJ1-4,.,TRBV29-1,.,CSVRQDGGNEKLFF,TGCAGCGTTCGACAGGACGGGGGGAATGAAAAACTGTTTTTT
TRBJ1-5,.,TRBV10-3,.,CAISADRTNQPQHF,TGTGCCATCAGTGCCGACAGAACCAATCAGCCCCAGCATTTT
TRBJ1-1,.,TRBV9,.,CASSRTEKNTEAFF,TGTGCCAGCAGCCGAACAGAGAAGAACACTGAAGCTTTCTTT
TRBJ2-7,.,TRBV5-6,.,CASSLVLHYEQYF,TGTGCCAGCAGCCTAGTGCTACATTACGAGCAGTACTTC
TRBJ2-1,.,TRBV19,.,CASSITGVAGYNEQFF,TGTGCCAGTAGTATAACAGGGGTAGCGGGATACAATGAGCAGTTCTTC
TRBJ2-7,TRBD2,TRBV30,.,CAWSVGRSGRAREQYF,TGTGCCTGGAGCGTCGGGAGGAGCGGGAGGGCCAGAGAGCAGTACTTC
TRBJ2-3,.,TRBV29-1,.,CSASGRSTDTQYF,TGCAGCGCCAGCGGGCGGAGCACAGATACGCAGTATTTT
TRBJ2-4,.,TRBV6-5,.,CASSYYGGTDIQYF,TGTGCCAGCAGTTACTATGGAGGGACCGACATTCAGTACTTC
TRBJ2-3,.,TRBV24-1,.,CATSQTSTDTQYF,TGTGCCACCAGCCAGACTAGCACAGATACGCAGTATTTT
TRBJ2-3,TRBD2,TRBV6-2/TRBV6-3,few,CASSYEASGMRDTQYF,TGTGCCAGCAGTTACGAGGCTAGCGGGATGCGAGATACGCAGTATTTT
TRBJ2-6,.,TRBV10-3,.,CAISDGLSSGANVLTF,TGTGCCATCAGTGATGGTCTCAGCTCTGGGGCCAACGTCCTGACTTTC
TRBJ2-1,TRBD2,TRBV25-1,.,CASSATPGLAGGPNEQFF,TGTGCCAGCAGTGCCACTCCGGGACTAGCGGGAGGGCCGAATGAGCAGTTCTTC
TRBJ2-3,.,TRBV7-9,.,CASSLTGTASTDTQYF,TGTGCCAGCAGCTTAACCGGGACTGCTAGCACAGATACGCAGTATTTT
TRBJ2-5,TRBD2,TRBV6-2/TRBV6-3,.,CASSWGLAERETQYF,TGTGCCAGCAGTTGGGGACTAGCGGAGAGAGAGACCCAGTACTTC
TRBJ2-7,.,TRBV5-1,.,CASSSDIQSEQYF,TGCGCCAGCAGCTCGGACATCCAGAGCGAGCAGTACTTC
TRBJ2-7,TRBD2,TRBV10-2,.,CASGRASGFGEQYF,TGCGCCAGCGGTCGAGCTAGCGGGTTTGGCGAGCAGTACTTC
TRBJ2-5,.,TRBV10-1,.,CASSARVGETQYF,TGCGCCAGCAGTGCCAGGGTCGGGGAGACCCAGTACTTC
TRBJ1-5,TRBD1,TRBV30,.,CAWSGRGLQPQHF,TGTGCCTGGAGTGGCAGGGGGCTTCAGCCCCAGCATTTT
TRBJ2-2,TRBD2,TRBV19,.,CASSTLLAGTNTGELFF,TGTGCCAGTAGTACCCTACTAGCGGGAACGAACACCGGGGAGCTGTTTTTT
TRBJ1-3,.,TRBV27,.,CASSYTGLSGNTIYF,TGTGCCAGCAGTTATACAGGTCTCTCTGGAAACACCATATATTTT
TRBJ2-3,TRBD2,TRBV7-6,.,CASTSAGGATDTQYF,TGTGCCAGCACTTCCGCGGGAGGCGCCACAGATACGCAGTATTTT
TRBJ2-7,TRBD1,TRBV27,once,CASRLGTAVYEQYF,TGTGCCAGCAGATTAGGGACAGCAGTCTACGAGCAGTACTTC
TRBJ2-3,TRBD2,TRBV9,.,CASSARDYRTDTQYF,TGTGCCAGCAGCGCCCGGGACTACCGCACAGATACGCAGTATTTT
TRBJ1-5,.,TRBV5-6,.,CASSLGQFNQPQHF,TGTGCCAGCAGCTTGGGGCAGTTCAATCAGCCCCAGCATTTT
TRBJ2-5,.,TRBV12-3/TRBV12-4,.,CASSRDQETQYF,TGTGCCAGCAGCCGTGACCAAGAGACCCAGTACTTC
TRBJ2-7,TRBD2,TRBV29-1,.,CSVFWREGSYEQYF,TGCAGCGTTTTCTGGCGGGAGGGCTCCTACGAGCAGTACTTC
TRBJ2-5,TRBD1,TRBV19,.,CATGTVQETQYF,TGTGCCACCGGGACAGTCCAAGAGACCCAGTACTTC
TRBJ2-1,TRBD2,TRBV7-2,.,CASSPTSGRSYNEQFF,TGTGCCAGCAGCCCGACTAGCGGGAGATCCTACAATGAGCAGTTCTTC
TRBJ2-1,TRBD2,TRBV15,.,CATSRDLGTSGSPQFF,TGTGCCACCAGCAGAGATCTCGGGACTAGCGGGAGTCCGCAGTTCTTC
TRBJ1-1,TRBD1,TRBV6-2/TRBV6-3,.,CASSYPDRVLTEAFF,TGTGCCAGCAGTTACCCTGACAGGGTACTCACTGAAGCTTTCTTT
TRBJ2-3,TRBD1,TRBV11-3,.,CASSWTGGTDTQYF,TGTGCCAGCAGCTGGACAGGGGGCACAGATACGCAGTATTTT